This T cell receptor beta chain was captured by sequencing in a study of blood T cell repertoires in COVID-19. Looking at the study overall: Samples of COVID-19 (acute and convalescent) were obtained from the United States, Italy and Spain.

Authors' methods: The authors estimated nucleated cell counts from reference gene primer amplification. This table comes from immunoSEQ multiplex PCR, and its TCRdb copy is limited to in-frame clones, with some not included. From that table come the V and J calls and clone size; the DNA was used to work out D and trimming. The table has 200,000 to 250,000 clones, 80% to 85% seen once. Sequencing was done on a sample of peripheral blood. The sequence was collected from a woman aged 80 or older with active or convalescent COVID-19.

The CDR3, as DNA: TGTGCCAGCAGTCTCGGAGGATCTGAAGCTTTCTTT. Protein product: CASSLGGSEAFF. This chain joins TRBV28 and TRBJ1-1; D unclear. Trimming stripped 5 bases from V and 6 bases from J, with 10 bases between. Germline loops: CDR1 MDHEN, CDR2 SYDVKM. The length of the CDR3 is 12 residues. The variable domain in full, completed from reference TRBV28 and TRBJ1-1, reads DVKVTQSSRYLVKRTGEKVFLECVQDMDHENMFWYRQDPGLGLRLIYFSYDVKMKEKGDIPEGYSVSREKKERFSLILESASTNQTSMYLCASSLGGSEAFFGQGTRLTVV.